The rows below give T cell receptor beta chains drawn from one sample of a study of cytomegalovirus exposure and HLA in healthy donors. Clones were read by immunoSEQ multiplex PCR, and TCRdb kept only the in-frame ones, dropping some. The sample shows over 100,000 clones, less than 80% of them seen only once. Sample: PBMCs. The receptors were gathered from a woman in her 30s in good health and CMV-seronegative. CDR3s include the opening cysteine and the closing phenylalanine or tryptophan. D genes are given only for firm matches. Rows give clone size only sometimes, using once, few, many, or a class for an expanded clone.

j_call d_call clone_size v_call cdr3_length cdr3_nt cdr3_aa
TRBJ2-1 - - TRBV6-1 13 TGTGCCAGCAGTGAAGACATATACAATGAGCAGTTCTTC CASSEDIYNEQFF
TRBJ1-2 - - TRBV6-1 15 TGTGCCAGCAGTGAAGCCTTATCACTTAACTATGGCTACACCTTC CASSEALSLNYGYTF
TRBJ2-7 TRBD2 - TRBV11-2 15 TGTGCCAGCAGCACACTTAGCGGGAAGAGCTACGAGCAGTACTTC CASSTLSGKSYEQYF
TRBJ2-7 - few TRBV11-2 14 TGTGCCAGCAGCTTAATTTTTAGCGCCTACGAGCAGTACTTC CASSLIFSAYEQYF
TRBJ2-1 - - TRBV5-8 12 TGTGCCAGCAGCTTTTTTGGGAGTGAGCAGTTCTTC CASSFFGSEQFF
TRBJ1-2 - - TRBV6-5 14 TGTGCCAGCAGTTACGGGTACAGTAGCTATGGCTACACCTTC CASSYGYSSYGYTF
TRBJ1-6 - - TRBV6-1 16 TGTGCCAGCAGTGATGTACAGGGTTCCTATAATTCACCCCTCCACTTT CASSDVQGSYNSPLHF
TRBJ2-1 - - TRBV6-5 15 TGTGCCAGCAGTTACGGGCGAAGCTCCTACAATGAGCAGTTCTTC CASSYGRSSYNEQFF
TRBJ1-4 TRBD1 - TRBV11-2 14 TGTGCCAGCAGCTTTAGGGACAGCGGTGAAAAACTGTTTTTT CASSFRDSGEKLFF
TRBJ1-1 - few TRBV4-3 15 TGCGCCAGCAGCCAAGGGGTAGGGGATAACACTGAAGCTTTCTTT CASSQGVGDNTEAFF
TRBJ1-6 TRBD1 - TRBV30 15 TGTGCCTGGAGTTTAGGACAGGGGATCAATTCACCCCTCCACTTT CAWSLGQGINSPLHF
TRBJ1-1 - - TRBV6-6 14 TGTGCCAGCCGAAATGGGGGGAAGAACACTGAAGCTTTCTTT CASRNGGKNTEAFF
TRBJ1-2 - - TRBV7-2 14 TGTGCCAGCAGCTTAGTAGGCGGTGGCGGTGGCTACACCTTC CASSLVGGGGGYTF
TRBJ2-1 TRBD2 - TRBV25-1 14 TGTGCCAGCAGTGTAGCGGGAGGGTACAATGAGCAGTTCTTC CASSVAGGYNEQFF
TRBJ2-5 TRBD2 few TRBV5-5 13 TGTGCCAGCAGCTCGGGAGGCCAAGAGACCCAGTACTTC CASSSGGQETQYF
TRBJ2-1 TRBD2 once TRBV11-2 16 TGTGCCAGCAGGTCCCCGGGACTAGCGGTTAACAATGAGCAGTTCTTC CASRSPGLAVNNEQFF
TRBJ1-1 TRBD1 - TRBV28 15 TGTGCCAGCAGGCTCCAGGGACAGGGATTGACTGAAGCTTTCTTT CASRLQGQGLTEAFF
TRBJ2-7 TRBD2 - TRBV5-8 15 TGTGCCAGCAGCAGAGGACTAGCGGGTAACCACGAGCAGTACTTC CASSRGLAGNHEQYF
TRBJ1-2 TRBD1 - TRBV5-1 14 TGCGCCAGCATGGCGTCAGGGGGCAGGTTTGGCTACACCTTC CASMASGGRFGYTF
TRBJ1-1 TRBD1 - TRBV6-1 13 TGTGCCAGTTGGGACAGTTTGAACACTGAAGCTTTCTTT CASWDSLNTEAFF
TRBJ1-1 - - TRBV10-3 12 TGTGCCATCAGTGGAACAGGGACTGAAGCTTTCTTT CAISGTGTEAFF
TRBJ2-7 - - TRBV7-6 12 TGTGCCAGCAGCTTACACAGGGCCGAGCAGTACTTC CASSLHRAEQYF
TRBJ2-1 TRBD2 - TRBV19 19 TGTGCCAGTAGTATAGTTGGAATATCTGGAGCGGGGAAACACAATGAGCAGTTCTTC CASSIVGISGAGKHNEQFF
TRBJ1-4 - - TRBV1 14 TGCACCAGCAGCCAACGAGGGAGTAAAGAAAAACTGTTTTTT CTSSQRGSKEKLFF
TRBJ2-1 - - TRBV10-3 14 TGTGCCATCAAAGAGGATCTGTCCTACAATGAGCAGTTCTTC CAIKEDLSYNEQFF
TRBJ2-7 TRBD2 - TRBV5-6 15 TGTGCCAGCAGCCGGGGACTAGCGGAGTCCTACGAGCAGTACTTC CASSRGLAESYEQYF
TRBJ2-7 - few TRBV11-2 14 TGTGCCAGCAGCTTCCAAGGGCGGGGCTACGAGCAGTACTTC CASSFQGRGYEQYF
TRBJ2-1 - - TRBV2 11 TGTGCCAGCAGCCCGGGAAATGAGCAGTTCTTC CASSPGNEQFF
TRBJ1-6 TRBD1 - TRBV27 13 TGTGCCAGCAGGACAGGGCTGAATTCACCCCTCCACTTT CASRTGLNSPLHF